Sequencing of this T cell receptor (beta chain) was carried out in a study of blood T cell repertoires in COVID-19. Study details: Sources were T cells, B-cell-depleted T cells, or PBMCs; the material itself was cDNA or gDNA.

The CDR3 has 13 residues. Trimming removed 10 bases from V and 1 base from J, with 14 bases in between. Per the germline V gene, CDR1 is SGDLS and CDR2 is YYNGEE. Per the original data handling: Nucleated cell number was recorded as an estimate derived from reference gene primer amplification. TCRdb's copy holds only in-frame clones and misses some; the assay was immunoSEQ multiplex PCR. The V and J calls and the clone size are those of that table, but D and trimming were determined from the DNA. The data contain about 170,000 clones, more than 85% of them singletons. The TCR comes from an elderly woman with COVID-19, enrolled during active disease. V gene TRBV9 combines with J gene TRBJ1-1, with D maybe TRBD1 (5 bases). Sequenced sample: peripheral blood. In nucleotides, the CDR3 is TGTGCCTCGGGGGGACCCGCGAACACTGAAGCTTTCTTT. Its translation: CASGGPANTEAFF.